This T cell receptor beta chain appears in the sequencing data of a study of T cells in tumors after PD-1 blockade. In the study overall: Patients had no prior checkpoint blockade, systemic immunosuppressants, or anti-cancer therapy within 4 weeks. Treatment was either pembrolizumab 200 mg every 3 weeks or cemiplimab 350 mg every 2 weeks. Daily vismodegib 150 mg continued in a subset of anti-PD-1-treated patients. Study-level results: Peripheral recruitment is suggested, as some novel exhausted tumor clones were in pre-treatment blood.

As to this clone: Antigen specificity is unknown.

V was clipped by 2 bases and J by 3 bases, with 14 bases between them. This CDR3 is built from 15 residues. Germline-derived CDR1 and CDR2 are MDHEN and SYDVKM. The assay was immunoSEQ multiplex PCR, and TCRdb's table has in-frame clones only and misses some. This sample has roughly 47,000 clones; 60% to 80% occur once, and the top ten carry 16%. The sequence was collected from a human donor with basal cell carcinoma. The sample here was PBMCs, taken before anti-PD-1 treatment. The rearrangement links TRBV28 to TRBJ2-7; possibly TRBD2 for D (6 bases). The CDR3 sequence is CASSLPDSGHYEQYF. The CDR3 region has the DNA TGTGCCAGCAGTTTACCCGACAGCGGGCACTACGAGCAGTACTTC.